Listed below are T cell receptor beta chains from one sample, sequenced in a study of blood T cell repertoires in COVID-19. TCRdb keeps only in-frame clones here, not all; method: immunoSEQ multiplex PCR. This table holds under 250,000 clones, around nine tenths found once. Sample: PBMCs or T cells enriched from blood (not recorded which). These TCRs come from a woman in her 30s with acute COVID-19. Both conserved end residues are part of each CDR3. A D gene is named only where the DNA matches it firmly. Size tells how often a clone was seen (once, few, many) or the class of an expanded clone, and some rows leave it out.

V: TRBV29-1; J: TRBJ2-5; D: NA; size: NA; CDR3: CSGSGPQETQYF; DNA: TGCAGCGGAAGCGGGCCCCAAGAGACCCAGTACTTC
V: TRBV12-5; J: TRBJ1-3; D: NA; size: NA; CDR3: CASGYTLVDTGNTIYF; DNA: TGTGCTAGTGGTTACACATTGGTCGATACTGGAAACACCATATATTTT
V: TRBV18; J: TRBJ1-5; D: NA; size: NA; CDR3: CASSPHPGSGQPQHF; DNA: TGTGCCAGCTCACCACACCCGGGGAGCGGACAGCCCCAGCATTTT
V: TRBV3-1/TRBV3-2; J: TRBJ2-5; D: TRBD2; size: once; CDR3: CASSQEGGQETQYF; DNA: TGTGCCAGCAGCCAAGAGGGGGGGCAAGAGACCCAGTACTTC
V: TRBV6-5; J: TRBJ2-7; D: TRBD1; size: NA; CDR3: CASSPWTGNNEQYF; DNA: TGTGCCAGCAGCCCATGGACAGGGAACAACGAGCAGTACTTC
V: TRBV3-1/TRBV3-2; J: TRBJ2-5; D: TRBD1; size: NA; CDR3: CASSQITTGRWQETQYF; DNA: TGTGCCAGCAGCCAGATCACGACAGGGAGATGGCAAGAGACCCAGTACTTC
V: TRBV19; J: TRBJ1-4; D: NA; size: NA; CDR3: CASRTGRGVDEKLFF; DNA: TGTGCCAGTAGAACGGGTAGGGGCGTGGATGAAAAACTGTTTTTT
V: TRBV11-2; J: TRBJ2-7; D: NA; size: NA; CDR3: CASSQGGQGYEQYF; DNA: TGTGCCAGCAGCCAGGGAGGTCAGGGATACGAGCAGTACTTC
V: TRBV3-1/TRBV3-2; J: TRBJ1-6; D: TRBD1; size: NA; CDR3: CASSGTGRSPLHF; DNA: TGTGCCAGCAGCGGGACAGGGAGGTCACCCCTCCACTTT
V: TRBV24-1; J: TRBJ2-7; D: TRBD1; size: NA; CDR3: CATSDRQGRSSYEQYF; DNA: TGTGCCACCAGTGATCGACAGGGACGGAGCTCCTACGAGCAGTACTTC
V: TRBV3-1/TRBV3-2; J: TRBJ2-7; D: NA; size: NA; CDR3: CASSQAGDLSYEQYF; DNA: TGTGCCAGCAGCCAGGCAGGGGATCTCTCCTACGAGCAGTACTTC
V: TRBV9; J: TRBJ1-2; D: NA; size: NA; CDR3: CASSTDMSGYTF; DNA: TGTGCCAGCAGCACGGACATGTCTGGCTACACCTTC
V: TRBV19; J: TRBJ1-4; D: TRBD1; size: NA; CDR3: CASSIERGRNEKLFF; DNA: TGTGCCAGTAGTATAGAGAGGGGGCGGAATGAAAAACTGTTTTTT
V: TRBV4-3; J: TRBJ2-3; D: TRBD2; size: NA; CDR3: CASSQDGAAGGTDTQYF; DNA: TGCGCCAGCAGCCAAGATGGGGCCGCGGGGGGCACAGATACGCAGTATTTT
V: TRBV7-2; J: TRBJ1-2; D: NA; size: NA; CDR3: CASSLLARVAGGYTF; DNA: TGTGCCAGCAGCTTACTCGCTCGAGTTGCTGGTGGCTACACCTTC
V: TRBV10-2; J: TRBJ1-1; D: NA; size: few; CDR3: CASSQTNGGTEAFF; DNA: TGCGCCAGCAGTCAGACTAACGGTGGGACTGAAGCTTTCTTT
V: TRBV5-6; J: TRBJ2-7; D: TRBD1; size: NA; CDR3: CASSRKLTGYEQYF; DNA: TGTGCCAGCAGCCGTAAACTGACAGGGTACGAGCAGTACTTC